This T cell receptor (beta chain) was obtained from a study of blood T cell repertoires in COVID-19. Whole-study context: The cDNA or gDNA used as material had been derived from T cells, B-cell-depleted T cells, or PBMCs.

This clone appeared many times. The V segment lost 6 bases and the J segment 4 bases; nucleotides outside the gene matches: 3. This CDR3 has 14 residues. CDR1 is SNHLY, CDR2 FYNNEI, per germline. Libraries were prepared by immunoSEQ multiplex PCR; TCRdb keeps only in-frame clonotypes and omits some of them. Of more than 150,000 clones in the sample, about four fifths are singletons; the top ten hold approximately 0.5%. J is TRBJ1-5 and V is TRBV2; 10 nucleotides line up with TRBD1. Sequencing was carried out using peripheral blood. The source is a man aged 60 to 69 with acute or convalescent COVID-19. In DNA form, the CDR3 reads TGTGCCAGCAGAACGGACAGGGGGAATCAGCCCCAGCATTTT. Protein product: CASRTDRGNQPQHF.